This T cell receptor (beta chain) comes out of a study of blood T cell repertoires in COVID-19. Study-level information: T cells, B-cell-depleted T cells, or PBMCs supplied cDNA or gDNA.

Authors' data handling: Amplification with reference gene primers provided the estimates of nucleated cell counts. Method: immunoSEQ multiplex PCR; TCRdb's copy keeps in-frame clones and lacks some. V and J calls and clone size are those listed in that table; D and trimming were worked out from the DNA. The table includes 350,000 to 400,000 clones, about 90% detected once. The CDR3 extends over 13 amino acids. Germline CDR1 is SQVTM and CDR2 is ANQGSEA. Unmatched junction bases numbered 2, after V lost 7 bases and J lost 2 bases. Participants were aged 18 to 89 years, lived in roughly 25 US areas, and enrolled virtually. Each recovered donor of Cohort 3 presented with two negative PCRs, clearance, or symptom resolution. On this clone itself: Other DNA sequences within the sample encode an identical CDR3.

The V and J genes are TRBV29-1 and TRBJ2-7, with 13 bases that match TRBD2. The clonotype was recovered from a woman in her twenties or thirties who had recovered from COVID-19. The sample comprised PBMCs or T cells enriched from blood (not recorded which). This chain's CDR3 is CSAGLAGAYEQYF. The CDR3 DNA follows: TGCAGCGCCGGACTAGCGGGAGCCTACGAGCAGTACTTC.